This T cell receptor (beta chain) was captured by sequencing in a study of CD8+CD57+ T cells in acquired aplastic anemia. Per the germline V gene, CDR1 is DFQATT and CDR2 is SNEGSKA (reference sequence). The CDR3 runs 16 residues. V lost 4 bases, J lost 2 bases, and 17 bases lay in between. This clonotype was seen repeatedly, ten times or more. Individuals selected for sequencing had exhibited CD8+CD57+ cell expansion on flow cytometry. The template used for profiling TCR beta VDJ and CDR3 was genomic DNA. MiXCR, applied by TCRdb to the reads, yields one record per CDR3 protein. Of approximately 180,000 distinct CDR3 sequences in the sample, around 48% are singletons; the top ten hold 1.8%.

This TCR was recovered from a human donor with aplastic anemia. Sequences were obtained from sorted CD4+, CD8+, or CD8+CD57+ T cells (not recorded which) from PBMCs. The chain couples TRBV20-1 to TRBJ1-4; D gene ambiguous. CDR3 in amino acids: CSAKPSNGRTNEKLFF. Written as DNA, the CDR3 is TGCAGTGCTAAACCCTCTAATGGCAGGACTAATGAAAAACTGTTTTTT.